This T cell receptor beta chain was sequenced during a study of T-cell reconstitution after alpha-beta-depleted transplantation in children. This clonotype has a count of ten or more. Per the germline V gene, CDR1 is MNHNS and CDR2 is SASEGT. V shed 2 bases and J 6 bases; nucleotides not matched to a gene: 8. The CDR3 extends over 15 amino acids. Preparing the TCRbeta library involved the use of unique molecular identifiers. In TCRdb, the PCR reads were re-called with MiXCR into one record per CDR3 protein. The table lists some 840,000 distinct CDR3 sequences, around 15% of them singletons. This TCR was sampled from a male patient younger than 18 who had a stem cell transplant for acute lymphoblastic leukemia, so the T cells may come from the graft donor. The chain is built from TRBV6-1 and TRBJ2-3; TRBD2 matches at 7 bases. The sequencing used PBMCs, mostly from graft donor cells, collected 360 days after TCRalphabeta/CD19-depleted stem cell transplant. This CDR3 reads CASSERPGLSDTQYF. In nucleotides, the CDR3 is TGTGCCAGCAGTGAACGTCCGGGACTATCGGATACGCAGTATTTT.